The T cell receptor (beta chain) under discussion was sequenced for a study of T cell responses to AZD1222 COVID-19 vaccine. Study-wide points: Spike-specific TCR repertoires showed rising breadth and depth after two AZD1222 doses. Donors were mostly white British, more females; clonal diversity possibly underestimated. Vaccine-associated CD4 TCRs ranged over spike, dominating at 160-218 and 743-854.

A note on this clone: Its specificity is unknown.

Germline CDR1 LGHNA, CDR2 YNFKEQ. V was trimmed by 0 bases and J by 11 bases, leaving 17 bases between them. There are 15 residues in the CDR3. The protocol was immunoSEQ multiplex PCR, while the TCRdb copy is restricted to in-frame clones and leaves out a portion. This table lists around 150,000 clones. Sequences were obtained from peripheral blood. The clonotype was recovered from an adult in good health. The rearrangement links TRBV4-2 to TRBJ1-5; no definite D call. In nucleotides, the CDR3 is TGTGCCAGCAGCCAAGATGGGGTTAGCCGCCAGGCCCAGCATTTT. Translated, it gives CASSQDGVSRQAQHF.